Following are 29 T cell receptor beta chains from one sample sequenced in a study of blood T cell repertoires in COVID-19. Sequenced by immunoSEQ multiplex PCR; TCRdb stores in-frame clones only, minus some. The repertoire has about 410,000 clones, 86% of them found once; the top ten carry 1.4% to 1.5%. Source material: peripheral blood. The receptors come from a woman in her twenties or thirties with active or convalescent COVID-19.

The V call is TRBV3-1 (or the pseudogene TRBV3-2), the J call TRBJ1-2; TRBD1 might be the D (5 bases). The CDR3 spans 15 residues. V was trimmed by 2 bases and J by 5 bases, leaving 15 bases between them. Germline V gene lookup returns CDR1 LGHDT and CDR2 YNNKEL (reference sequence). The CDR3, as DNA: TGTGCCAGCAGCCAAAGGGACCGACTAGGGTATGGCTACACCTTC. Protein: CASSQRDRLGYGYTF.

J is TRBJ1-1 and V is TRBV10-2; 7 positions match TRBD1. This CDR3 is 13 amino acids long. The germline CDR1 and CDR2 sequences are WSHSY and SAAADI. Losses at the gene ends were 4 bases for V and 5 bases for J; bases not matched to a gene: 4. CDR3 bases: TGCGCCAGCAGTGGAGGGGGCTGGACTGAAGCTTTCTTT. Its translation: CASSGGGWTEAFF.

The chain couples TRBV7-8 to TRBJ1-1; D is unclear. The germline gives CDR1 SGHVS, CDR2 FQNEAQ. This CDR3 spans 15 amino acids. V was cut by 1 base and J by 4 bases, with 13 bases left in between. This CDR3 reads CASSLDMYGSTEAFF. The CDR3 DNA sequence: TGTGCCAGCAGCTTAGATATGTACGGGAGCACTGAAGCTTTCTTT.

V and J are TRBV11-2 and TRBJ1-1; 8 bases map to TRBD1. V gave up 3 bases and J gave up 3 bases; unmatched junction bases: 9. Germline V gene lookup returns CDR1 SGHAT and CDR2 FQNNGV. The CDR3 runs to 16 residues. As DNA, the CDR3 is TGTGCCAGCAGCTTCGGACAGGGTAATATCGACACTGAAGCTTTCTTT. Translating it yields CASSFGQGNIDTEAFF.

The chain has TRBV7-2 and TRBJ1-1; D is possibly TRBD1 (6 bases). The CDR3 is 14 amino acids. V lost 0 bases, J lost 3 bases, and 8 bases lay in between. Germline loops: CDR1 SGHTA, CDR2 FQGNSA. CDR3 protein: CASSLAGGHTEAFF. CDR3 nucleotide sequence: TGTGCCAGCAGCTTAGCCGGGGGGCACACTGAAGCTTTCTTT.

The chain couples TRBV15 to TRBJ1-1; unclear D gene. Per germline, CDR1 LNHNV and CDR2 YYDKDF (reference sequence). CDR3 size: 16 residues. Trimming stripped 1 base from V and 5 bases from J, with 17 bases between. CDR3 sequence (DNA): TGTGCCACCAGCAGAGGATCCCAGGTTGTAGAAACTGAAGCTTTCTTT. As protein: CATSRGSQVVETEAFF.

In nucleotides, the CDR3 is TGTGCCAGCAGCCCACAACCTTCTTTGTTTGGCTACACCTTC. Amino acids: CASSPQPSLFGYTF. The chain has TRBV2 and TRBJ1-2; D not certain. The CDR3 covers 14 residues. V was trimmed by 6 bases and J by 7 bases, leaving 18 bases between them. CDR1 and CDR2 (germline): SNHLY, FYNNEI.

The genes are TRBV5-6 and TRBJ1-2, with 7 bases identical to TRBD1. Per germline, CDR1 SGHDT and CDR2 YYEEEE. Trimming cost V 1 base and J 8 bases; bases outside gene matches: 14. CDR3 length: 16 amino acids. The CDR3 bases are TGTGCCAGCAGCTTGTCTTCCGGGCAGGGGGGTTTCGGCTACACCTTC. Its protein is CASSLSSGQGGFGYTF. The variable domain in full, completed from reference TRBV5-6 and TRBJ1-2, reads DAGVTQSPTHLIKTRGQQVTLRCSPKSGHDTVSWYQQALGQGPQFIFQYYEEEERQRGNFPDRFSGHQFPNYSSELNVNALLLGDSALYLCASSLSSGQGGFGYTFGSGTRLTVV.

This clone was recorded a few times. This chain uses TRBV6-4 with TRBJ2-3, with 10 positions matching TRBD1. The V and J ends lost 4 bases and 5 bases, in that order; junction bases with no gene match: 6. This CDR3 region has 15 residues. Germline lookup yields CDR1 MRHNA and CDR2 SNTAGT. The CDR3 DNA reads TGTGCCAGCAGTGCCGGACAGGGGGAAGTAGATACGCAGTATTTT. It yields the protein CASSAGQGEVDTQYF.

Turning to this clone: Different DNA sequences within this sample yield the same CDR3. The chain recombines TRBV6-5 with TRBJ1-2; 7 bases map to TRBD1. CDR3 length equals 14 residues. Germline V gene sequence: CDR1 MNHEY, CDR2 SVGAGI. V trimming: 0 bases; J trimming: 2 bases; junction bases outside the gene matches: 0. The CDR3 spells CASSYSGQNYGYTF. CDR3 nucleotides: TGTGCCAGCAGTTACTCGGGACAGAACTATGGCTACACCTTC.

The chain couples TRBV24-1 to TRBJ2-7; D might be TRBD1 (6 bases). Looked up from germline, CDR1 is KGHDR and CDR2 is SFDVKD. The V end was cut by 4 bases, the J end by 5 bases, with 23 bases between. This CDR3 spans 17 amino acids. The CDR3 sequence is CATSDYRVLGEKDEQYF. As DNA, the CDR3 is TGTGCCACCAGTGACTACAGGGTCCTGGGGGAGAAGGACGAGCAGTACTTC.

The chain recombines TRBV12-3 or TRBV12-4 with TRBJ1-5; the D is unclear. The germline V and J ends were trimmed by 6 bases and 6 bases, with 12 bases remaining between them. The CDR3 length is 13 residues. In nucleotides, the CDR3 is TGTGCCAGCAGCCCAGGCGGGGTTCAGCCCCAGCATTTT. Its translation is CASSPGGVQPQHF.

The chain recombines TRBV2 with TRBJ2-5; 9 positions match TRBD1. Germline V gives CDR1 SNHLY, CDR2 FYNNEI. This CDR3 has 12 residues. J gave up 5 bases and V 7 bases, and 2 bases lay outside the gene matches. The CDR3 region is CASNRGHETQYF. As DNA, the CDR3 is TGTGCCAGCAACAGGGGGCATGAGACCCAGTACTTC. Full variable domain (missing parts from reference TRBV2 and TRBJ2-5): EPEVTQTPSHQVTQMGQEVILRCVPISNHLYFYWYRQILGQKVEFLVSFYNNEISEKSEIFDDQFSVERPDGSNFTLKIRSTKLEDSAMYFCASNRGHETQYFGPGTRLLVL.

The V call is TRBV5-6, the J call TRBJ1-4; D is unresolved. The CDR3 has 15 residues. V was pared by 0 bases and J by 1 base, with 7 bases between. CDR1 and CDR2 (germline): SGHDT, YYEEEE. CDR3 protein: CASSLGRLTNEKLFF. DNA of the CDR3: TGTGCCAGCAGCTTGGGGAGACTAACTAATGAAAAACTGTTTTTT.

The chain uses TRBV7-8 and TRBJ2-2; 13 nucleotides line up with TRBD2. This CDR3 has 17 amino acids. Per germline, CDR1 SGHVS and CDR2 FQNEAQ. The J segment lost 2 bases and the V segment lost 5 bases, leaving 5 bases of the junction unmatched. Here the CDR3 DNA reads TGTGCCAGCAGCCAAGGACTAGCGGGAGTTAACACCGGGGAGCTGTTTTTT. It specifies CASSQGLAGVNTGELFF.

This rearrangement joins TRBV4-2 to TRBJ2-4; TRBD2 matches at 12 bases. Germline V gene data show CDR1 as LGHNA and CDR2 as YNFKEQ. Unmatched junction bases numbered 8, after V lost 1 base and J lost 7 bases. The length of the CDR3 is 17 residues. CDR3 nucleotides: TGTGCCAGCAGCCAAGGACTAGCGGGAGACGGTGGTAACATTCAGTACTTC. The encoded protein is CASSQGLAGDGGNIQYF.

This clone was recorded once. The V gene is TRBV6-1, the J gene TRBJ1-3; no clear D gene. CDR1 and CDR2 (germline): MNHNS, SASEGT. The V end lost 7 bases, the J end lost 0 bases, and 13 bases lay between the germline ends. The CDR3 covers 15 residues. The CDR3 spells CASKPGKNSGNTIYF. The CDR3 DNA reads TGTGCCAGCAAGCCCGGGAAAAACTCTGGAAACACCATATATTTT.

The chain joins TRBV2 to TRBJ2-6; D may be TRBD1 (5 bases). Germline CDR1 reads SNHLY; CDR2 reads FYNNEI. Trimming stripped 7 bases from V and 0 bases from J, with 10 bases between. This CDR3 has 15 amino acids. CDR3 sequence (DNA): TGTGCCAGCACCGCAGGGCGCTCTGGGGCCAACGTCCTGACTTTC. Translated, it gives CASTAGRSGANVLTF.

V and J are TRBV5-4 and TRBJ1-4; TRBD1 agrees at 9 bases. This CDR3 contains 17 residues. Germline V gives CDR1 SGHNT, CDR2 YYREEE (reference sequence). Germline trimming cut 2 bases from V and 2 bases from J; bases unmatched to any gene: 7. This CDR3 is CASSFRGQGLTNEKLFF. The CDR3 region has the DNA TGTGCCAGCAGCTTTCGGGGACAGGGTCTGACTAATGAAAAACTGTTTTTT.

The chain links TRBV2 to TRBJ1-1; D gene uncertain. The germline gives CDR1 SNHLY, CDR2 FYNNEI. The CDR3 length is 12 residues. Between the trimmed V and J ends, which lost 1 base and 8 bases, there was a span of 8 bases. Here the CDR3 DNA reads TGTGCCAGCAGTGAAGGGGCACGGGAAGCTTTCTTT. It encodes CASSEGAREAFF.

The CDR3 DNA reads TGCGCCAGCAGCCCCCAGGGGGGACAGAACACCGGGGAGCTGTTTTTT. Encoded protein: CASSPQGGQNTGELFF. The genes are TRBV5-1 and TRBJ2-2; a weak D match, TRBD1 (7 bases). The V and J ends lost 4 bases and 1 base respectively, with 14 bases between them. CDR1 SGHRS and CDR2 YFSETQ come from the germline V gene. The CDR3 runs 16 residues.

This clone came up a few times. The junction departs from germline at one end; a sequencing error may be responsible. The rearrangement links TRBV18 to TRBJ1-2; D is ambiguous. Per germline, CDR1 KGHSH and CDR2 LQKENI. CDR3 length equals 11 residues. The CDR3: CASSQETFLSF. The CDR3 nucleotides read TGTGCCAGCTCGCAAGAGACTTTTTTATCCTTC.

This clone was picked up a small number of times. This specimen includes other DNA sequences encoding the same CDR3. The genes are TRBV18 and TRBJ1-6, with 10 bases fitting TRBD1. The CDR3 runs 14 residues. Germline CDR1 KGHSH, CDR2 LQKENI. The ends lost 3 bases at V and 7 bases at J; junction bases unmatched: 0. CDR3 amino acids: CASSPGQGNSPLHF. The CDR3 region has the DNA TGTGCCAGCTCACCGGGACAGGGGAATTCACCCCTCCACTTT.

This chain connects TRBV3-1 (or the pseudogene TRBV3-2) to TRBJ2-1; 7 bases map to TRBD2. The germline gives CDR1 LGHDT, CDR2 YNNKEL (reference sequence). This CDR3 has 16 amino acids. J gave up 4 bases and V 6 bases, and 12 bases lay outside the gene matches. The CDR3 sequence is CASSPTVRGEYNEQFF. The CDR3 coding sequence is TGTGCCAGCAGTCCGACCGTTCGGGGGGAGTACAATGAGCAGTTCTTC.

This clone was observed a few times. The chain uses TRBV29-1 and TRBJ2-1; 7 nucleotides agree with TRBD1. The CDR3 is 13 amino acids. V lost 7 bases, J lost 3 bases, and 6 bases stayed unmatched. Per the germline V gene, CDR1 is SQVTM and CDR2 is ANQGSEA. CDR3 residues: CSAGQAGYNEQFF. Here the CDR3 DNA reads TGCAGCGCCGGACAGGCCGGCTACAATGAGCAGTTCTTC.

This chain uses TRBV12-3 or TRBV12-4 with TRBJ1-2, with TRBD1 identical over 8 bases. Trimming at V came to 3 bases and at J to 8 bases, leaving 5 bases not matched to a gene. This CDR3 comprises 13 residues. CDR3 amino acids: CASSFRGREGYTF. The CDR3 region has the DNA TGTGCCAGCAGTTTCAGGGGGCGAGAGGGCTACACCTTC.

The chain employs TRBV7-2 and TRBJ2-7; weak D call: TRBD2 (7 bases). V was pared by 5 bases and J by 0 bases, with 14 bases between. Germline-derived CDR1 and CDR2 are SGHTA and FQGNSA. CDR3 length: 15 amino acids. The CDR3 sequence is CASSRGGKSSYEQYF. The CDR3 DNA is TGTGCCAGCAGCAGGGGGGGGAAATCCTCCTACGAGCAGTACTTC. Complete variable domain (other parts from reference TRBV7-2 and TRBJ2-7): GAGVSQSPSNKVTEKGKDVELRCDPISGHTALYWYRQSLGQGLEFLIYFQGNSAPDKSGLPSDRFSAERTGGSVSTLTIQRTQQEDSAVYLCASSRGGKSSYEQYFGPGTRLTVT.

This chain links TRBV19 with TRBJ2-7; 7 bases map to TRBD1. Germline-derived CDR1 and CDR2 are LNHDA and SQIVND (reference sequence). There are 14 residues in the CDR3. The ends lost 6 bases at V and 2 bases at J; junction bases unmatched: 7. The CDR3 protein is CASRDRDRPYEQYF. As DNA, the CDR3 is TGTGCCAGTAGAGACCGGGACAGACCCTACGAGCAGTACTTC.

V usage is TRBV3-1 (or the pseudogene TRBV3-2) and J usage is TRBJ2-1; 15 bases match TRBD2. The CDR3 consists of 18 residues. Trimming removed 4 bases from V and 1 base from J; junction bases left unmatched: 5. CDR1 LGHDT and CDR2 YNNKEL come from the germline V gene (reference sequence). CDR3 DNA: TGTGCCAGCAGCCGACCGGGACTAGCGGGGGGATCCTACAATGAGCAGTTCTTC. Encoded protein: CASSRPGLAGGSYNEQFF.